This T cell receptor beta chain derives from a study of OX40 agonist ivuxolimab in advanced cancers. About the research overall: With ivuxolimab, an agonistic anti-OX40 (CD134) antibody, patients were treated. Notes on the study in general: Averaged across samples, CD8+ T cells carried more expanded clones than CD4+ did.

In its sample, this clone was seen once. Its antigen is as yet unknown. V gave up 0 bases and J gave up 3 bases, with 9 bases separating them. There are 15 residues in the CDR3. CDR1 SEHNR and CDR2 FQNEAQ come from the germline V gene (reference sequence). TCRdb's copy holds only in-frame clones and misses some; the assay was immunoSEQ multiplex PCR. Found here are tens of thousands of clones, 70% to 90% of them singletons; the top ten hold about 10%. If patients had autoimmune disease history or systemic immunosuppression, they were excluded. The starting material was CD4+ or CD8+ T cells sorted from blood, obtained in a trial of the OX40 agonist ivuxolimab. The rearrangement joins TRBV7-9 to TRBJ2-1; D gene uncertain. The receptor's source is an adult with an advanced solid tumor such as melanoma, head and neck, liver or kidney cancer. The CDR3 DNA sequence: TGTGCCAGCAGCTTAGCTGGCAGGTTCTACAATGAGCAGTTCTTC. Protein: CASSLAGRFYNEQFF.